These 29 T cell receptor beta chains were sequenced from one sample in a study of regulatory T cells in long-lasting Graves disease. With iRepertoire HTBI primers and Arm-PCR of CDR3 regions, TCR beta libraries were built. TCRdb ran MiXCR on the multiplex PCR reads and lists one entry per CDR3 protein. The sample lists about 560,000 distinct CDR3 sequences, about 15% occurring once. The sample's time point: newly diagnosed GD, antithyroid drugs for less than 3 months. Researchers made the TCR library from RNA that was extracted from PBMCs. The sample also formed part of further work on T cells in Graves' hyperthyroidism and ophthalmopathy.

The input for sequencing was peripheral blood mononuclear cells (PBMCs), taken at new diagnosis, from a patient treated with antithyroid drugs. These receptors all stem from a man aged 18 to 29 with Graves disease.

The chain links TRBV20-1 to TRBJ1-4, with D unclear. With 3 bases removed from V and 7 bases from J, the gap between germline ends came to 15 bases. Germline V gives CDR1 DFQATT, CDR2 SNEGSKA (reference sequence). The length of the CDR3 is 14 residues. In nucleotides, the CDR3 is TGCAGTGCTAGGGCTAGGGTAGTGGGTGAAAAACTGTTTTTT. Translated: CSARARVVGEKLFF.

About this clonotype itself: The germline gene is not matched at one end of the junction; a read error may be the cause. The chain links TRBV28 to TRBJ2-1; 9 bases are shared with TRBD2. The CDR3 spans 18 residues. The V gene's germline CDR1 is MDHEN and CDR2 SYDVKM. The CDR3 DNA reads TGTGCCAGCAGCCCTTTTATAGCGGGAGACCGAGCCTACAATGAACAGTTCTTC. Protein product: CASSPFIAGDRAYNEQFF.

This clonotype has ten or more counts. The chain has TRBV27 and TRBJ2-3; 9 nucleotides match TRBD2. V lost 5 bases to trimming and J lost 1 base; unmatched junction nucleotides: 10. The germline V gene has CDR1 MNHEY and CDR2 SMNVEV (reference sequence). The length of the CDR3 is 17 residues. CDR3 DNA: TGTGCCAGCAGTACCCTCGTAGCGGGAGAGGGCACAGATACGCAGTATTTT. It codes for CASSTLVAGEGTDTQYF.

This clonotype has just one count. The chain couples TRBV7-6 to TRBJ1-3; 10 nucleotides match TRBD1. The CDR3 has 14 residues. Germline values: CDR1 SGHVS, CDR2 FNYEAQ. J gave up 8 bases and V 3 bases, and 4 bases lay outside the gene matches. The CDR3 is CASSLTGGFDTIYF. The CDR3 DNA reads as TGTGCCAGCAGCTTGACAGGGGGCTTCGACACCATATATTTT.

This clonotype was seen ten or more times. The gene calls are TRBV6-1 and TRBJ2-5; 10 bases align to TRBD1. With V trimmed by 8 bases and J by 4 bases, 10 bases remained unmatched. Germline values: CDR1 MNHNS, CDR2 SASEGT. There are 15 residues in the CDR3. The CDR3 here is CASRLMTGGGETQYF. The CDR3 DNA reads as TGTGCCAGCCGACTGATGACAGGGGGCGGAGAGACCCAGTACTTC.

Comments on this clonotype: Only one base separates this from a far larger clonotype, so it likely reflects a read error. The chain joins TRBV11-2 to TRBJ2-7; maybe TRBD1 (6 bases). The germline gives CDR1 SGHAT, CDR2 FQNNGV. The CDR3 covers 13 residues. V was trimmed by 6 bases and J by 3 bases, leaving 12 bases between them. CDR3: CASSPGDGYEQYF. In DNA form, the CDR3 reads TGTGCCAGCAGTCCAGGGGACGGCTACGAGCAGTACTTC.

The CDR3 sequence: CASSEETGGNEQYF. CDR3 in DNA: TGTGCCAGCAGTGAGGAGACAGGGGGTAACGAGCAGTACTTC. The V and J genes are TRBV2 and TRBJ2-7, with 9 bases matching TRBD1. This CDR3 region has 14 residues. CDR1 SNHLY and CDR2 FYNNEI come from the germline V gene. The ends lost 3 bases at V and 5 bases at J; junction bases unmatched: 5.

The table lists this clonotype with many counts. CDR3 coding DNA: TGTGCCAGCAGTCCCATGGGACAGGGGGTAACAGATACGCAGTATTTT. It specifies CASSPMGQGVTDTQYF. The V and J genes are TRBV28 and TRBJ2-3, with 11 bases aligning to TRBD1. The CDR3 spans 16 residues. Trimming removed 5 bases from V and 3 bases from J; junction bases left unmatched: 7. Per germline, CDR1 MDHEN and CDR2 SYDVKM.

This clonotype was seen only a few times. CDR3 loop: CASSLGLGHYEQYF. Here the CDR3 DNA reads TGTGCCAGCAGTTTAGGTCTGGGGCACTACGAGCAGTACTTC. The chain carries TRBV12-3 or TRBV12-4 and TRBJ2-7, with D tentatively TRBD1 (5 bases). The CDR3 is made up of 14 amino acids. Trimming left V 1 base short and J 3 bases short, with 10 bases between.

This clonotype was found once. A much larger clone lies one base from this, so it may be a read error. The chain recombines TRBV20-1 with TRBJ2-3, with TRBD2 identical over 8 bases. Germline CDR1 reads DFQATT; CDR2 reads SNEGSKA (reference sequence). The trim removed 2 bases at V and 7 bases at J, leaving 11 bases unmatched. This CDR3 region has 15 residues. CDR3 in DNA: TGCAGTGCTAGAAAACCGGGACTAGAGATATATACGCAGTATTTT. Translation gives CSARKPGLEIYTQYF.

This clonotype came up once. The chain carries TRBV10-1 and TRBJ2-5, with a weak D call TRBD2 (6 bases). The CDR3 has 13 residues. Germline CDR1 WNHNN, CDR2 SYGVQD (reference sequence). V was cut by 6 bases and J by 7 bases, with 15 bases left in between. The CDR3 DNA reads TGCGCCAGCAGCAGACTAGAAAAGGGGACCCAGTACTTC. This translates into CASSRLEKGTQYF.

This clonotype has more than one count but fewer than ten. The CDR3 region is CASSQVSGSSNEQFF. The CDR3 DNA is TGTGCCAGCAGCCAAGTTAGCGGGAGTTCCAATGAGCAGTTCTTC. The chain joins TRBV4-2 to TRBJ2-1; 9 bases align to TRBD2. The J segment lost 6 bases and the V segment lost 1 base, leaving 4 bases of the junction unmatched. The CDR3 totals 15 residues. CDR1 and CDR2 from the germline V gene are LGHNA and YNFKEQ.

This rearrangement joins TRBV5-5 to TRBJ2-1, with unresolved D. The germline CDR1 and CDR2 sequences are SGHKS and YYEKEE (reference sequence). V gave up 0 bases and J gave up 13 bases, with 17 bases separating them. This CDR3 contains 14 residues. CDR3 DNA: TGTGCCAGCAGCTTGGGCACCGACCCCCGTTCACAGTTCTTC. It encodes CASSLGTDPRSQFF.

A few counts support this clonotype. The gene calls are TRBV28 and TRBJ2-5; a weak D match, TRBD2 (7 bases). Trimming cost V 5 bases and J 5 bases, with 15 bases left between them. Per the germline V gene, CDR1 is MDHEN and CDR2 is SYDVKM. The CDR3 covers 14 residues. Here the CDR3 DNA reads TGTGCCAGCAGTCGTTACGGGGGGCGGGAGACCCAGTACTTC. This encodes CASSRYGGRETQYF.

V is TRBV30 and J is TRBJ2-1, with 13 positions matching TRBD2. The germline V gene has CDR1 GTSNPN and CDR2 SVGIG (reference sequence). This CDR3 is built from 16 residues. V shed 5 bases, J shed 4 bases, and the junction held 8 bases outside the gene matches. CDR3 protein: CAWALAGLAGYNEQFF. The CDR3 DNA reads as TGTGCCTGGGCCCTAGCGGGACTAGCGGGATACAATGAGCAGTTCTTC.

This clonotype was picked up many times. This chain joins TRBV2 and TRBJ2-3; possible D gene TRBD2, 6 bases. This CDR3 is built from 12 residues. Germline V gene data show CDR1 as SNHLY and CDR2 as FYNNEI. Trimming left V 5 bases short and J 9 bases short, with 12 bases between. This chain's CDR3 is CASSRPEGTQYF. Here the CDR3 DNA reads TGTGCCAGCAGTAGGCCGGAGGGGACGCAGTATTTT.

V gene TRBV30 combines with J gene TRBJ1-2; D not resolved. V gave up 0 bases and J gave up 2 bases, with 7 bases separating them. The CDR3 is 13 amino acids. Looked up from germline, CDR1 is GTSNPN and CDR2 is SVGIG (reference sequence). The CDR3 bases are TGTGCCTGGAGTGTAGGCTTAAACTATGGCTACACCTTC. Encoded protein: CAWSVGLNYGYTF.

This clonotype was observed at least ten times. This chain uses TRBV29-1 with TRBJ2-1; D is unclear. The V and J ends lost 1 base and 5 bases respectively, with 6 bases between them. The length of the CDR3 is 12 residues. From germline, CDR1 is SQVTM and CDR2 ANQGSEA. The CDR3 region has the DNA TGCAGCGTTGAAGGGACCCACAATGAGCAGTTCTTC. Its translation: CSVEGTHNEQFF.

In DNA, the CDR3 is TGTGCCAGCAGTTTATCACTGACAGGGCGCAATCAGCCCCAGCATTTT. Residues: CASSLSLTGRNQPQHF. J is TRBJ1-5 and V is TRBV27; TRBD1 agrees at 7 bases. V was pared by 0 bases and J by 2 bases, with 4 bases of the junction left unmatched. Per germline, CDR1 MNHEY and CDR2 SMNVEV (reference sequence). This CDR3 spans 16 amino acids.

This clonotype was observed a few times. The gene calls are TRBV20-1 and TRBJ1-5; no firm D call. V lost 2 bases to trimming and J lost 4 bases, with 9 bases between them. CDR1 is DFQATT and CDR2 is SNEGSKA in the germline V gene (reference sequence). CDR3 length: 13 amino acids. The CDR3 reads CSARMGINQPQHF. The DNA of the CDR3 is TGCAGTGCTAGAATGGGGATTAATCAGCCCCAGCATTTT.

This chain connects TRBV6-1 to TRBJ1-1, with D possibly TRBD1 on 6 matching bases. CDR1 MNHNS and CDR2 SASEGT come from the germline V gene. Trimming shortened V by 8 bases and J by 0 bases, and 16 bases separated the two germline ends. This CDR3 has 15 residues. The CDR3 nucleotides are TGTGCCAGCTCGTTCGAGGGGGAGTTGAACACTGAAGCTTTCTTT. This translates into CASSFEGELNTEAFF.

V gene TRBV6-1 combines with J gene TRBJ2-7; 12 bases fit TRBD1. The germline V gene encodes CDR1 MNHNS and CDR2 SASEGT. The CDR3 extends over 16 amino acids. J lost 5 bases, V lost 6 bases, and 11 bases had no gene match. CDR3: CASRKRGQGALHEQYF. Here the CDR3 DNA reads TGTGCCAGCAGGAAAAGGGGACAGGGGGCTTTGCACGAGCAGTACTTC.

This chain connects TRBV6-2 or TRBV6-3 to TRBJ1-2; no definite D call. Germline V gives CDR1 MNHEY, CDR2 SVGEGT. The CDR3 sequence is 15 residues long. V lost 5 bases and J lost 2, with 15 bases in between. The CDR3 sequence is CASSESLGLNYGYTF. The CDR3 bases are TGTGCCAGCAGTGAATCCCTTGGGTTAAACTATGGCTACACCTTC.

The chain combines TRBV6-1 with TRBJ2-5; the match to TRBD2 covers 9 bases. Germline V CDR1 and CDR2: MNHNS, SASEGT. The junction had 6 bases not matched to a gene; V was cut back by 8 bases and J by 5 bases. The CDR3 is 13 residues long. The CDR3 DNA sequence: TGTGCCAGCGGCGGGAGGGCCAGGGAGACCCAGTACTTC. Amino acids: CASGGRARETQYF.

Details on this clonotype: A much more abundant neighbour one base away suggests this may be a read error. This CDR3 fails to terminate in the conserved phenylalanine or tryptophan, so it likely reflects a read error. The chain is built from TRBV27 and TRBJ2-1; perhaps TRBD2 as D (5 bases). The germline gives CDR1 MNHEY, CDR2 SMNVEV (reference sequence). This CDR3 region has 15 residues. V was pared by 6 bases and J by 6 bases, with 18 bases between. CDR3 sequence: CASSNPQRAANEQFL. The CDR3 DNA sequence: TGTGCCAGCAGCAATCCTCAGAGGGCAGCCAATGAGCAGTTCCTC.

This clonotype has ten or more counts. This sequence joins TRBV20-1 and TRBJ1-1; D is unclear. V was cut by 3 bases and J by 3 bases, with 11 bases left in between. This CDR3 is 13 amino acids long. Germline values: CDR1 DFQATT, CDR2 SNEGSKA (reference sequence). The CDR3 DNA sequence: TGCAGTGCTAGGGAGGTTGGCTACACTGAAGCTTTCTTT. This sequence encodes CSAREVGYTEAFF.

This rearrangement joins TRBV28 to TRBJ1-6; perhaps TRBD1 as D (6 bases). The CDR3 totals 14 residues. The V gene lost 2 bases and the J gene lost 7 bases, with 9 bases spanning the gap. Germline CDR1 and CDR2: MDHEN and SYDVKM. CDR3 sequence (DNA): TGTGCCAGCAGTTTAAGACAGGAGAATTCACCCCTCCACTTT. Encoded protein: CASSLRQENSPLHF.

V and J are TRBV27 and TRBJ2-7; tentatively, D is TRBD1 (5 bases). V lost 5 bases to trimming and J lost 2 bases, with 13 bases between them. In germline, CDR1 is MNHEY, CDR2 SMNVEV (reference sequence). This CDR3 contains 14 residues. The CDR3 DNA reads as TGTGCCAGCAGTGTCCAGCAGGGCCCCTACGAGCAGTACTTC. It yields the protein CASSVQQGPYEQYF.

This clonotype was detected only a few times. This chain joins TRBV10-3 and TRBJ2-1; TRBD2 is a possible D gene (5 bases). V shed 2 bases and J shed 0 bases, with 8 bases lying between them. CDR1 ENHRY and CDR2 SYGVKD come from the germline V gene. CDR3 length: 15 amino acids. The CDR3 protein is CAISENSGSYNEQFF. In DNA, the CDR3 is TGTGCCATCAGTGAGAACAGCGGCTCCTACAATGAGCAGTTCTTC.